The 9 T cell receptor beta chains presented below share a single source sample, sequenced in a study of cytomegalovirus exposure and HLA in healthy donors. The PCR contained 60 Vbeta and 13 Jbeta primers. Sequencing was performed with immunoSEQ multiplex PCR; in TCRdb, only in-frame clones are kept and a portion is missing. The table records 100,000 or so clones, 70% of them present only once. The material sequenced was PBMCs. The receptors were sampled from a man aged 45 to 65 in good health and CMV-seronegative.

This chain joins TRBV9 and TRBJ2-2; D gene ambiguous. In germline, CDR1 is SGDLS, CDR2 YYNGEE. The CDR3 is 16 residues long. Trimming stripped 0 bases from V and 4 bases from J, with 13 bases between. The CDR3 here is CASSVDPLRGTGELFF. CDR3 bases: TGTGCCAGCAGCGTAGACCCTCTCCGAGGCACCGGGGAGCTGTTTTTT.

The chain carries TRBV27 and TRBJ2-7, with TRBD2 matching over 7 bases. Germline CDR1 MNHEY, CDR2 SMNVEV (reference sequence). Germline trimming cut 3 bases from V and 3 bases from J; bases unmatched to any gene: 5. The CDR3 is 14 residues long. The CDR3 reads CASSLVRESYEQYF. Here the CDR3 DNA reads TGTGCCAGCAGTTTGGTGCGGGAGAGCTACGAGCAGTACTTC.

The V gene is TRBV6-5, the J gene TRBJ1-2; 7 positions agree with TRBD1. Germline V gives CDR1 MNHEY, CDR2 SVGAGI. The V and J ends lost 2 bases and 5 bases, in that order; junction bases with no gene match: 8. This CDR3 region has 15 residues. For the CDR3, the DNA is TGTGCCAGCAGTTACAGACGGACAGGACTTTATGGCTACACCTTC. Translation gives CASSYRRTGLYGYTF.

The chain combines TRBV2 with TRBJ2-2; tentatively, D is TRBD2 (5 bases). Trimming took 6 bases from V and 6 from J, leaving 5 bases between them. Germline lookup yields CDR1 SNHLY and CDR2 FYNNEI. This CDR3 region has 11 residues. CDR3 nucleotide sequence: TGTGCCAGCAGGGAGGCCGGGGAGCTGTTTTTT. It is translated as CASREAGELFF.

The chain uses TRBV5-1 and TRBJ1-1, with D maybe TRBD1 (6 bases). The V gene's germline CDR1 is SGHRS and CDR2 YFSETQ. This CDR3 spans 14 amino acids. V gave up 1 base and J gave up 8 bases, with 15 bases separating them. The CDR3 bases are TGCGCCAGCAGCTTGTCGGACAGCCTACCCGAAGCTTTCTTT. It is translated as CASSLSDSLPEAFF.

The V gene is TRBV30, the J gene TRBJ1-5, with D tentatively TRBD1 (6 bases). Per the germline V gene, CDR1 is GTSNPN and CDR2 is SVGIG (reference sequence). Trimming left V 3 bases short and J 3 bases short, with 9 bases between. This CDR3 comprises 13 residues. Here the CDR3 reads CAWRGADNQPQHF. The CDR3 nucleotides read TGTGCCTGGAGGGGGGCAGACAATCAGCCCCAGCATTTT.

CDR3 sequence (DNA): TGCGCCAGCAGTTCTGGGACTAGCGGGACGATATCCTACGAGCAGTACTTC. Translation gives CASSSGTSGTISYEQYF. This chain joins TRBV5-1 and TRBJ2-7; 13 nucleotides line up with TRBD2. The germline gives CDR1 SGHRS, CDR2 YFSETQ. This CDR3 is built from 17 residues. With V trimmed by 5 bases and J by 1 base, 9 bases remained unmatched.

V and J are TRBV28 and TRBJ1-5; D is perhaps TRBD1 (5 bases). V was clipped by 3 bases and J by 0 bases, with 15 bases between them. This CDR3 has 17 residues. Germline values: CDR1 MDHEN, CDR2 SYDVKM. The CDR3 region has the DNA TGTGCCAGCAGTTTCAGGGTCTGGCCTTATAGCAATCAGCCCCAGCATTTT. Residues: CASSFRVWPYSNQPQHF.

CDR3 coding DNA: TGTGCCAGCCAGGCTAGCGGGAGTTACAATGAGCAGTTCTTC. Translated, it gives CASQASGSYNEQFF. The genes are TRBV28 and TRBJ2-1; 10 positions match TRBD2. CDR3 length equals 14 residues. Germline loops: CDR1 MDHEN, CDR2 SYDVKM. Germline trimming cut 8 bases from V and 4 bases from J; bases unmatched to any gene: 5.